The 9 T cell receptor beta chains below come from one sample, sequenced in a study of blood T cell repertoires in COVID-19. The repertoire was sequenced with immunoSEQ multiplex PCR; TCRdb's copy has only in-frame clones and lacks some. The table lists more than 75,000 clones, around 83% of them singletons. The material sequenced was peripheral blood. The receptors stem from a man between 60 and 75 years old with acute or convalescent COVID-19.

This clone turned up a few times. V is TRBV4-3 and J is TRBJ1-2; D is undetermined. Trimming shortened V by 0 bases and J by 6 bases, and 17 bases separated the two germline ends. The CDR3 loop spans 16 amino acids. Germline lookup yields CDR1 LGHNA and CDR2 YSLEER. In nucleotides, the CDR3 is TGCGCCAGCAGCCAAGAAGAGACGACGAGGGTAGATGGCTACACCTTC. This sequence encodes CASSQEETTRVDGYTF.

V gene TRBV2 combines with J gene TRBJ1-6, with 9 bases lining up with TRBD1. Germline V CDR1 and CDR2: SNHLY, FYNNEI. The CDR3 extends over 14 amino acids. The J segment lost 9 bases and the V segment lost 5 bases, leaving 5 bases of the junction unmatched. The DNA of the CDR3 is TGTGCCAGCAGTTTACAGGGGGCGTTTTCACCCCTCCACTTT. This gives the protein CASSLQGAFSPLHF.

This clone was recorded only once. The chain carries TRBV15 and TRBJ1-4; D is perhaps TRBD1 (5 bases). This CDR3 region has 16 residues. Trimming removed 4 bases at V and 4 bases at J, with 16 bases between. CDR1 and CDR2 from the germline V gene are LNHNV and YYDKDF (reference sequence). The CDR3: CATSTPWGENNEKLFF. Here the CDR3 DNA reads TGTGCCACCAGCACCCCCTGGGGGGAGAATAATGAAAAACTGTTTTTT.

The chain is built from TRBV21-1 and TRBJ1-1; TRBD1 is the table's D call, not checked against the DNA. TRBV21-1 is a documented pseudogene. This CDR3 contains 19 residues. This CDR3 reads CASPLNPGQDDFLNTEAFF. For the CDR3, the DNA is TGTGCCAGCCCACTAAACCCGGGACAGGACGATTTTCTTAACACTGAAGCTTTCTTT.

The CDR3: CASSSFVGRSSNQPQHF. The CDR3 nucleotides are TGTGCCAGCAGTTCCTTCGTGGGGAGGTCGAGCAATCAGCCCCAGCATTTT. The rearrangement links TRBV28 to TRBJ1-5; D unclear. This CDR3 has 17 amino acids. With 4 bases removed from V and 1 base from J, the gap between germline ends came to 17 bases. CDR1 is MDHEN and CDR2 is SYDVKM in the germline V gene.

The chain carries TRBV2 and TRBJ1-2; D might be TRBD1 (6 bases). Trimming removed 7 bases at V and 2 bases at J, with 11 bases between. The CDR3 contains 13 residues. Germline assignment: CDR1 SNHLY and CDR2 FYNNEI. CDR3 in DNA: TGTGCCAGCATATCAGGACAGAACTATGGCTACACCTTC. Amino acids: CASISGQNYGYTF.

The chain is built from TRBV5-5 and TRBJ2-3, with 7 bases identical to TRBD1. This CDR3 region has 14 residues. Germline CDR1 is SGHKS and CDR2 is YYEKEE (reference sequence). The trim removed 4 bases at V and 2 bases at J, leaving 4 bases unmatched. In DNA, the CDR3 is TGTGCCAGCAGCCAAACAGGGGACACAGATACGCAGTATTTT. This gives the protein CASSQTGDTDTQYF.

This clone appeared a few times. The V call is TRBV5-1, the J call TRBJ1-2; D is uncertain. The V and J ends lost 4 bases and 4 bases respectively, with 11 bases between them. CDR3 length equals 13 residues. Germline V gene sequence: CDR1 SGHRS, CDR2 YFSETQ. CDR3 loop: CASSPAEAYGYTF. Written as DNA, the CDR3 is TGCGCCAGCAGCCCCGCGGAGGCCTATGGCTACACCTTC.

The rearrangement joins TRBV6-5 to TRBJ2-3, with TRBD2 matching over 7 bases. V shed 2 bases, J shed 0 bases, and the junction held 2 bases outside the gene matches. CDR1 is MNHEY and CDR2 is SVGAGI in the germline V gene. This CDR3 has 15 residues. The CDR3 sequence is CASSYSGASTDTQYF. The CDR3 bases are TGTGCCAGCAGTTACAGCGGGGCTAGCACAGATACGCAGTATTTT.